The TCR beta chain under discussion was sequenced for a study of human T cells and chemical hapten exposure. About the research overall: Variability of per-sample TCR yields stemmed mainly from small differences in pooled library volume. General study findings and limits: Those TCRs sitting above 1 in 1000 frequency stayed the same with DPC sensitization. Healthy individuals' immune responses may differ from those of donors, who had alopecia.

In the library, unique molecular identifiers were attached to individual cDNA molecules. Each CDR3 protein gets one entry after TCRdb re-called the RACE reads with MiXCR. The data contain about 360,000 distinct CDR3 sequences, around 7% of them seen just once; the ten biggest clones take up around 8.2%. Time point described: patch test 1, 2 weeks after DPC sensitization. This sample's treatment: therapeutic diphenylcyclopropenone sensitization with weekly scalp DPC. In this sample, this clonotype turned up a few times. Its antigen is not identified. The CDR3 totals 17 residues. Germline CDR1 and CDR2: MNHEY and SVGEGT. V gave up 1 base and J gave up 6 bases; unmatched junction bases: 14.

The source material was whole blood, sampled in connection with sensitization to the hapten diphenylcyclopropenone (DPC). The chain is built from TRBV6-2 or TRBV6-3 and TRBJ1-1; 7 nucleotides align to TRBD1. The source is a woman aged 18 to 35 with alopecia areata. Some clones in this sample may be carry-over from other donors' samples. The CDR3 sequence: CASSYYRGRRNSPEAFF. The DNA of the CDR3 is TGTGCCAGCAGTTACTACAGGGGCCGCAGGAACTCCCCTGAAGCTTTCTTT.